A selection of T cell receptor beta chains follows, all from one sample in a study of metastatic and nonmetastatic thyroid tumors. TCRdb re-analyzed the PCR reads through MiXCR. The sample records around 20,000 clones, roughly 15% being singletons. Sequenced: tumor tissue. The receptors originated from a female donor with papillary thyroid cancer or a benign thyroid nodule (not recorded which). Some clones in this sample may be carry-over from other donors' samples. The CDR3 runs from the conserved cysteine through the conserved F or W. The order of the fields is D gene, V gene, J gene, clone size, CDR3 protein, CDR3 DNA. A D gene is named only where the DNA matches it firmly. Where a row states a size, it is once, few, many or the class of an expanded clone; other rows omit it.

D: TRBD2
V: TRBV6-1
J: TRBJ2-3
size: many
CDR3: CASLPSGAYTDTQYF
DNA: TGTGCCAGCTTACCTAGCGGGGCTTACACAGATACGCAGTATTTT

D: .
V: TRBV3-1
J: TRBJ2-7
size: .
CDR3: CASSQGWFALEQLF
DNA: TGTGCCAGCAGCCAAGGGTGGTTCGCACTCGAGCAGTTGTTC

D: .
V: TRBV9
J: TRBJ1-2
size: .
CDR3: CASIVGQSVQGSNYGYTF
DNA: TGTGCCAGCATCGTCGGACAGTCAGTTCAGGGCTCTAACTATGGCTACACCTTC

D: TRBD2
V: TRBV7-9
J: TRBJ2-1
size: many
CDR3: CASSLNRRGASYNEQFF
DNA: TGTGCCAGCAGCTTAAATCGGCGGGGGGCGTCCTACAATGAGCAGTTCTTC

D: .
V: TRBV28
J: TRBJ2-7
size: few
CDR3: CASNSLPPGARVYEQYF
DNA: TGTGCCAGCAACTCCTTACCACCGGGGGCGAGGGTCTACGAGCAGTACTTC

D: .
V: TRBV7-3
J: TRBJ1-1
size: many
CDR3: CASSRTPNTEAFF
DNA: TGTGCCAGCAGCCGGACACCCAACACTGAAGCTTTCTTT

D: .
V: TRBV6-1
J: TRBJ1-6
size: many
CDR3: CATKEGVRGVSPLHF
DNA: TGTGCCACCAAGGAAGGGGTTCGAGGGGTTTCACCCCTCCACTTT

D: TRBD2
V: TRBV20-1
J: TRBJ2-7
size: .
CDR3: CSARDEIGLAGGWDSYEQYF
DNA: TGCAGTGCTAGAGATGAGATTGGACTAGCGGGAGGTTGGGACTCCTACGAGCAGTACTTC

D: TRBD1
V: TRBV5-8
J: TRBJ1-6
size: many
CDR3: CASSSGTGNSPLHF
DNA: TGTGCCAGCAGCTCCGGGACAGGGAATTCACCCCTCCACTTT

D: TRBD2
V: TRBV9
J: TRBJ2-5
size: many
CDR3: CASSYGLAGEQETQYF
DNA: TGTGCCAGCAGTTACGGACTAGCGGGCGAACAAGAGACCCAGTACTTC

D: TRBD1
V: TRBV19
J: TRBJ2-3
size: many
CDR3: CASKPGQGGDTQYF
DNA: TGTGCCAGTAAGCCGGGACAGGGGGGAGATACGCAGTATTTT

D: .
V: TRBV6-2/TRBV6-3
J: TRBJ1-1
size: many
CDR3: CASSPRETEAFF
DNA: TGTGCCAGCAGTCCCAGGGAAACTGAAGCTTTCTTT

D: TRBD2
V: TRBV4-2
J: TRBJ2-2
size: many
CDR3: CASSRTSGGAMAGELFF
DNA: TGTGCCAGCAGCCGGACTAGCGGGGGGGCCATGGCCGGGGAGCTGTTTTTT

D: .
V: TRBV6-1
J: TRBJ2-3
size: many
CDR3: CASSAGGADTQYF
DNA: TGTGCCAGCAGTGCCGGTGGGGCAGATACGCAGTATTTT

D: .
V: TRBV6-1
J: TRBJ1-3
size: medium-sized
CDR3: CASSSTDFSSGNTIYF
DNA: TGTGCCAGCAGTTCCACGGACTTCAGCTCTGGAAACACCATATATTTT

D: .
V: TRBV20-1
J: TRBJ2-7
size: once
CDR3: CSAREQERRKQYF
DNA: TGCAGTGCTAGAGAGCAGGAGCGGAGAAAGCAGTACTTC

D: TRBD2
V: TRBV9
J: TRBJ2-2
size: many
CDR3: CASSGTSGANTGELFF
DNA: TGTGCCAGCAGCGGTACTAGCGGAGCGAACACCGGGGAGCTGTTTTTT

D: TRBD2
V: TRBV2
J: TRBJ2-1
size: many
CDR3: CASSTSGGLTNEQFF
DNA: TGTGCCAGCAGTACCAGCGGGGGTCTGACGAATGAGCAGTTCTTC

D: TRBD1
V: TRBV19
J: TRBJ1-4
size: many
CDR3: CASSGMSTGGNEKLFF
DNA: TGTGCCAGTAGCGGAATGTCGACAGGGGGCAATGAAAAACTGTTTTTT

D: .
V: TRBV6-1
J: TRBJ2-5
size: many
CDR3: CASSGQEETQYF
DNA: TGTGCCAGCAGTGGACAGGAAGAGACCCAGTACTTC

D: .
V: TRBV6-1
J: TRBJ1-3
size: few
CDR3: CVCTLRAAGGNTIYF
DNA: TGTGTGTGCACCCTCCGGGCGGCGGGGGGAAACACCATATATTTT

D: TRBD2
V: TRBV20-1
J: TRBJ2-3
size: .
CDR3: CSARTSVGTYTQYF
DNA: TGCAGTGCCAGGACTAGCGTGGGAACATATACGCAGTATTTT

D: TRBD2
V: TRBV20-1
J: TRBJ2-1
size: many
CDR3: CSARDPTLTSGGNEQFF
DNA: TGCAGTGCTAGAGATCCTACCTTGACTAGCGGAGGCAATGAGCAGTTCTTC

D: TRBD2
V: TRBV20-1
J: TRBJ2-7
size: medium-sized
CDR3: CSAARTSGGRYYEQYF
DNA: TGCAGTGCTGCGAGGACTAGCGGGGGCAGGTACTACGAGCAGTACTTC

D: TRBD1
V: TRBV4-1
J: TRBJ2-5
size: many
CDR3: CASSLGQQETQYF
DNA: TGCGCCAGCAGCTTGGGACAGCAAGAGACCCAGTACTTC

D: .
V: TRBV6-1
J: TRBJ1-5
size: many
CDR3: CASSPLSTDYSNQPQHF
DNA: TGTGCCAGCAGTCCGCTCTCGACAGATTATAGCAATCAGCCCCAGCATTTT

D: TRBD1
V: TRBV6-6
J: TRBJ1-2
size: many
CDR3: CASSYGTGAFGYTF
DNA: TGTGCCAGCAGTTACGGGACAGGGGCGTTTGGCTACACCTTC

D: TRBD2
V: TRBV7-3
J: TRBJ2-3
size: many
CDR3: CASSAEAAGALDTQYF
DNA: TGTGCCAGCAGCGCAGAGGCGGCGGGAGCCTTGGATACGCAGTATTTT

D: TRBD1
V: TRBV15
J: TRBJ2-4
size: many
CDR3: CATSRDRTGGRGIQYF
DNA: TGTGCCACCAGCAGAGATCGGACAGGGGGTCGGGGCATTCAGTACTTC

D: TRBD2
V: TRBV7-9
J: TRBJ2-2
size: many
CDR3: CASSPRTSGTGELFF
DNA: TGTGCCAGCAGCCCCCGGACTAGCGGCACCGGGGAGCTGTTTTTT

D: TRBD1
V: TRBV7-7
J: TRBJ2-2
size: many
CDR3: CASSKQGAGELFF
DNA: TGTGCTAGCAGCAAACAGGGGGCCGGGGAGCTGTTTTTT

D: TRBD1
V: TRBV20-1
J: TRBJ1-1
size: medium-sized
CDR3: CSASQLGTANTEAFF
DNA: TGCAGTGCTAGTCAACTCGGGACAGCGAACACTGAAGCTTTCTTT

D: .
V: TRBV6-2/TRBV6-3
J: TRBJ2-5
size: .
CDR3: CASSYIGRQETQYF
DNA: TGTGCCAGCAGTTATATAGGCAGACAAGAGACCCAGTACTTC

D: .
V: TRBV12-3/TRBV12-4
J: TRBJ2-3
size: many
CDR3: CASSPPFDTQYF
DNA: TGTGCCAGCAGTCCACCGTTCGATACGCAGTATTTT

D: TRBD1
V: TRBV10-3
J: TRBJ2-3
size: many
CDR3: CAISGLQGAADTQYF
DNA: TGTGCCATCAGTGGGTTACAGGGGGCCGCAGATACGCAGTATTTT

D: .
V: TRBV6-1
J: TRBJ1-4
size: many
CDR3: CASSPMGPPRATNEKLFF
DNA: TGTGCCAGCAGTCCTATGGGACCGCCGAGGGCAACTAATGAAAAACTGTTTTTT

D: .
V: TRBV20-1
J: TRBJ2-1
size: many
CDR3: CSASNPFSYNEQFF
DNA: TGCAGTGCTAGTAACCCCTTCTCCTACAATGAGCAGTTCTTC

D: .
V: TRBV7-9
J: TRBJ2-7
size: many
CDR3: CASSLVREPYEQYF
DNA: TGTGCCAGCAGCTTAGTCAGGGAACCCTACGAGCAGTACTTC

D: TRBD1
V: TRBV7-7
J: TRBJ2-5
size: medium-sized
CDR3: CASSLGQGAETQYF
DNA: TGTGCCAGCAGCTTAGGACAGGGGGCTGAGACCCAGTACTTC

D: TRBD2
V: TRBV11-2
J: TRBJ2-2
size: many
CDR3: CASSFEPTSGRDTGELFF
DNA: TGTGCCAGCAGCTTTGAACCGACTAGCGGGAGAGACACCGGGGAGCTGTTTTTT

D: .
V: TRBV29-1
J: TRBJ2-5
size: many
CDR3: CSVEVGGAETQYF
DNA: TGCAGCGTTGAAGTTGGAGGGGCAGAGACCCAGTACTTC

D: TRBD2
V: TRBV14
J: TRBJ2-5
size: many
CDR3: CASSQYLAGRQETQYF
DNA: TGTGCCAGCAGCCAATACTTAGCGGGGCGCCAAGAGACCCAGTACTTC

D: .
V: TRBV15
J: TRBJ1-2
size: many
CDR3: CATSRDRQNGYTF
DNA: TGTGCCACCAGCAGAGATCGACAGAATGGCTACACCTTC

D: .
V: TRBV6-1
J: TRBJ1-5
size: medium-sized
CDR3: CASSYPPWSDQPQHF
DNA: TGTGCCAGCAGCTACCCACCTTGGAGCGATCAGCCCCAGCATTTT

D: .
V: TRBV6-1
J: TRBJ2-6
size: many
CDR3: CASSEKPGSGANVLTF
DNA: TGTGCCAGCAGTGAAAAGCCGGGCTCTGGGGCCAACGTCCTGACTTTC

D: .
V: TRBV28
J: TRBJ1-1
size: few
CDR3: CASSLLPTEAFF
DNA: TGTGCCAGCAGTTTACTTCCCACTGAAGCTTTCTTT

D: .
V: TRBV6-1
J: TRBJ2-7
size: .
CDR3: CASSDFRVLPYEQYF
DNA: TGTGCCAGCAGTGACTTTAGGGTTCTCCCCTACGAGCAGTACTTC

D: .
V: TRBV19
J: TRBJ2-1
size: few
CDR3: CASSRGYNEQFF
DNA: TGTGCCAGTAGTAGGGGCTACAATGAGCAGTTCTTC

D: .
V: TRBV28
J: TRBJ1-2
size: many
CDR3: CASLVLPGGRGYTF
DNA: TGTGCCTCCCTTGTACTCCCGGGTGGCAGGGGCTACACCTTC

D: TRBD1
V: TRBV10-3
J: TRBJ2-7
size: many
CDR3: CAISGDRGYEQYF
DNA: TGTGCCATCAGTGGGGACAGGGGCTACGAGCAGTACTTC

D: .
V: TRBV6-1
J: TRBJ2-7
size: .
CDR3: CASSPCWRYEQYF
DNA: TGTGCCAGCAGCCCCTGCTGGAGATACGAGCAGTACTTC

D: .
V: TRBV6-5
J: TRBJ1-5
size: .
CDR3: CASIYSGGASPQHF
DNA: TGTGCCAGCATTTACTCTGGTGGTGCTAGTCCCCAGCATTTT